This T cell receptor (beta chain) was observed in a study of cytomegalovirus exposure and HLA in healthy donors. The study ran its PCR with 60 Vbeta and 13 Jbeta primers. Some clones are missing from TCRdb's copy, which holds only in-frame ones; the method was immunoSEQ multiplex PCR. This table has some 150,000 clones, 60% to 80% appearing once. Trimming shortened V by 3 bases and J by 9 bases, and 21 bases separated the two germline ends. Germline V gene lookup returns CDR1 GTSNPN and CDR2 SVGIG (reference sequence). The CDR3 consists of 16 residues. The sequenced sample was PBMCs. The chain links TRBV30 to TRBJ1-6; D uncertain. This clonotype originated in a woman between 50 and 59 years old in good health and CMV-seronegative. The CDR3 here is CAWRAPGQVEGSPLHF. In DNA, the CDR3 is TGTGCCTGGAGGGCCCCTGGGCAGGTTGAAGGTTCACCCCTCCACTTT.